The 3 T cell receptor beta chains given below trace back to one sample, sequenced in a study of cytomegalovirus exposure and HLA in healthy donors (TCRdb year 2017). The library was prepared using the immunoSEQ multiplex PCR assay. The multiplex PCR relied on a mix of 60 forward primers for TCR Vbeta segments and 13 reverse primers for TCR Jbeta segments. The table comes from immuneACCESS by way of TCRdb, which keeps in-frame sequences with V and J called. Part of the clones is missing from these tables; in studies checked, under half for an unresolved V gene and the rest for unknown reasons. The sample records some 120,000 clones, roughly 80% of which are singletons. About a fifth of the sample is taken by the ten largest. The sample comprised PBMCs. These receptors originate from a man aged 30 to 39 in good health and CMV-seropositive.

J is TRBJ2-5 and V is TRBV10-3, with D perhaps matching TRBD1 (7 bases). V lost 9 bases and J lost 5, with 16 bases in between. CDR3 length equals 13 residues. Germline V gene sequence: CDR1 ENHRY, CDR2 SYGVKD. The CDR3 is CAIRAQGGETQYF. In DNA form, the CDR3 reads TGTGCCATACGAGCCCAGGGGGGTGAGACCCAGTACTTC.

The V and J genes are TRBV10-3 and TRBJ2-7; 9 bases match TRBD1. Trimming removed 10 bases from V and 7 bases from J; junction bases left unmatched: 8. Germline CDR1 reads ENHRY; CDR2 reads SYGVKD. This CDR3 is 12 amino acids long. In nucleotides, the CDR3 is TGTGCCACCTGGGACAGGGAAGAAGAGCAGTACTTC. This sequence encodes CATWDREEEQYF.

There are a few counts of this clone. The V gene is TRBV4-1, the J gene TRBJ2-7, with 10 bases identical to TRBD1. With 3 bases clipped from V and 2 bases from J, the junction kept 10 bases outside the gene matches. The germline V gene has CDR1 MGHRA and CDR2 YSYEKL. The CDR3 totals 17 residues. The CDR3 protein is CASSHASGTGATYEQYF. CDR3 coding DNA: TGCGCCAGCAGCCATGCCTCCGGGACAGGGGCGACCTACGAGCAGTACTTC.